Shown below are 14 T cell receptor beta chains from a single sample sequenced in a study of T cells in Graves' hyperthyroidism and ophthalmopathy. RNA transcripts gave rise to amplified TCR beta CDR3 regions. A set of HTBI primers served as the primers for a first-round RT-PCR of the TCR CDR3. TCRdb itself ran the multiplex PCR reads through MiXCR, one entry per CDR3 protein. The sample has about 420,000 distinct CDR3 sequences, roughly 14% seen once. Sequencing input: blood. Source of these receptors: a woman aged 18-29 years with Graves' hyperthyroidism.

The CDR3 sequence is CASNLDGNTGELFF. The CDR3 bases are TGTGCCAGCAACTTGGACGGGAACACCGGGGAGCTGTTTTTT. The chain couples TRBV13 to TRBJ2-2; D unclear. V was shortened by 7 bases and J by 1 base, with 10 bases between the two germline ends. The CDR3 has 14 amino acids. The germline V gene encodes CDR1 PRHDT and CDR2 FYEKMQ (reference sequence).

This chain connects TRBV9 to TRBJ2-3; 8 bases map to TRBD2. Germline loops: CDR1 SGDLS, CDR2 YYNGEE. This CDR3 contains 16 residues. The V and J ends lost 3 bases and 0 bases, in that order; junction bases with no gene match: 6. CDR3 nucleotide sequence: TGTGCCAGCAGCGATAATAGCGGGGTTAGCACAGATACGCAGTATTTT. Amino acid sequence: CASSDNSGVSTDTQYF.

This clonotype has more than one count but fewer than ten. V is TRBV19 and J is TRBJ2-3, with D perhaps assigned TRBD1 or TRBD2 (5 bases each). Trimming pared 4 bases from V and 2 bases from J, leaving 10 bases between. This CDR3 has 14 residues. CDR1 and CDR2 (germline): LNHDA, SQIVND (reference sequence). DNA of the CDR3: TGTGCCAGTAGTACTGGGACGGACACAGATACGCAGTATTTT. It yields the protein CASSTGTDTDTQYF.

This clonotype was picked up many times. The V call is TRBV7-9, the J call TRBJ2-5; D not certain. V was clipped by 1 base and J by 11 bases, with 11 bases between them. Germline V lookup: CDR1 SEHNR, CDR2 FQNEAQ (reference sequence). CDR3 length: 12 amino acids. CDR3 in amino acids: CASSLDPTTQYF. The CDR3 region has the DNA TGTGCCAGCAGCTTAGACCCCACGACTCAGTACTTC.

The CDR3 bases are TGTGCCAGCAGCCTAGGGGGCGCCACTGGCTACACCTTC. Protein product: CASSLGGATGYTF. V and J are TRBV7-2 and TRBJ1-2, with TRBD1 matching over 7 bases. V lost 5 bases, J lost 7 bases, and 7 bases stayed unmatched. The CDR3 is 13 residues long. Germline V lookup: CDR1 SGHTA, CDR2 FQGNSA.

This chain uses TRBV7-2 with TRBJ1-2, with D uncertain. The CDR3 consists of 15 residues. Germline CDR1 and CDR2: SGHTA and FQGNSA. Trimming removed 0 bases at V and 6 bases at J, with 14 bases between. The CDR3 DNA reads TGTGCCAGCAGCTTAGCGCTTGGGTGGTTTGATGGCTACACCTTC. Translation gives CASSLALGWFDGYTF.

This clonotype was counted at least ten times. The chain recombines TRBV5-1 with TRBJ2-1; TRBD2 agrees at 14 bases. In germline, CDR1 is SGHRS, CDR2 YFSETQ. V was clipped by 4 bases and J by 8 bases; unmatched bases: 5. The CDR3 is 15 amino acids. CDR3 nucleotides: TGCGCCAGCAGCCCGGGACTAGCGGGGGTTGATGAGCAGTTCTTC. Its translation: CASSPGLAGVDEQFF.

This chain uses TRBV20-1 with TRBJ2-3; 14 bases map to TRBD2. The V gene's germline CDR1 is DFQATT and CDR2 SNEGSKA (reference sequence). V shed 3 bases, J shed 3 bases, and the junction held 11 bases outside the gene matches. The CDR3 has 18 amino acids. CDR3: CSASPGTSGSHRTDTQYF. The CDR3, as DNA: TGCAGTGCTAGTCCCGGGACTAGCGGGAGCCACCGAACAGATACGCAGTATTTT.

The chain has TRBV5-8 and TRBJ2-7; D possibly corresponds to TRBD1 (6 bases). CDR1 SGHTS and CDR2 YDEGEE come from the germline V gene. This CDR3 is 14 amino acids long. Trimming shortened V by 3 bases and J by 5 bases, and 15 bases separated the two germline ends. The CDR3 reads CASSSQDSLDEQYF. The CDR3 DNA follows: TGTGCCAGCAGCTCGCAGGACAGTCTCGACGAGCAGTACTTC. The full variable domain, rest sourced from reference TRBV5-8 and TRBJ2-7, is EAGVTQSPTHLIKTRGQQATLRCSPISGHTSVYWYQQALGLGLQFLLWYDEGEERNRGNFPPRFSGRQFPNYSSELNVNALELEDSALYLCASSSQDSLDEQYFGPGTRLTVT.

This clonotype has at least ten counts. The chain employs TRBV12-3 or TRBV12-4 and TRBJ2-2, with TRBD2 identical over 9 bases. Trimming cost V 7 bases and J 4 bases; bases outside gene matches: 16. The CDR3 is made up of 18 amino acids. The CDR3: CASTLNLRGGSSTGELFF. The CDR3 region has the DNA TGTGCCAGCACCCTAAACTTGCGGGGGGGTTCGAGCACCGGGGAGCTGTTTTTT.

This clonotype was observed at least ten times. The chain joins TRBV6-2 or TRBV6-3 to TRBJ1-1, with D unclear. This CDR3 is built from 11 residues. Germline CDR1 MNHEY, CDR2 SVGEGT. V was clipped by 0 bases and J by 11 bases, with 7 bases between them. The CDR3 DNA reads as TGTGCCAGCAGTTACTCTTCCACGGCTTTCTTT. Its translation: CASSYSSTAFF.

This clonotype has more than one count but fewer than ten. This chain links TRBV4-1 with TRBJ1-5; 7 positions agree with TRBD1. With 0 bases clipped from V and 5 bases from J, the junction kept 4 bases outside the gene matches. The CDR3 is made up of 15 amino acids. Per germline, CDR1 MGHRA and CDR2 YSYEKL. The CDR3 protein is CASSQDSGGDQPQHF. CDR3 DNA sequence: TGCGCCAGCAGCCAAGACTCAGGGGGGGATCAGCCCCAGCATTTT.

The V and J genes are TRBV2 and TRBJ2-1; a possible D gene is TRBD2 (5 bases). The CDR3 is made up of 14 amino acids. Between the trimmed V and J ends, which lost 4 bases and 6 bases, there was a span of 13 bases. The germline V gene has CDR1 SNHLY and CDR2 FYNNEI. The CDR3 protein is CASSGRVNFNEQFF. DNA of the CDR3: TGTGCCAGCAGTGGGCGGGTAAACTTCAATGAGCAGTTCTTC.

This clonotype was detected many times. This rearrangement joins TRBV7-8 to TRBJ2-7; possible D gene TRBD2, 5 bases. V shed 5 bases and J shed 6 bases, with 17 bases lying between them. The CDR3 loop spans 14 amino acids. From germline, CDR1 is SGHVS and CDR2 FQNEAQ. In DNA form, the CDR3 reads TGTGCCAGCAGCATACCGGGATCAAATGGCGAGCAGTACTTC. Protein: CASSIPGSNGEQYF.